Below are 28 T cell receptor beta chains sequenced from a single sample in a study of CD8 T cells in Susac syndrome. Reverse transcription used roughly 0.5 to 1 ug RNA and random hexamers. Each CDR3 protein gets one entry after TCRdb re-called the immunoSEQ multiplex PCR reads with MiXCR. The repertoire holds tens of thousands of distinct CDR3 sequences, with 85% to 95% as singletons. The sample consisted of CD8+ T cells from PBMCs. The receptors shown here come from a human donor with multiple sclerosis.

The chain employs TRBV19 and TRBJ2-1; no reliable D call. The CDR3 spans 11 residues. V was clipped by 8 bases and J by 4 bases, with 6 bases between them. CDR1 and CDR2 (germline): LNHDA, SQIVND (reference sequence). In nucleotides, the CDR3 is TGTGCCAGTTCTATGTACAATGAGCAGTTCTTC. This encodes CASSMYNEQFF.

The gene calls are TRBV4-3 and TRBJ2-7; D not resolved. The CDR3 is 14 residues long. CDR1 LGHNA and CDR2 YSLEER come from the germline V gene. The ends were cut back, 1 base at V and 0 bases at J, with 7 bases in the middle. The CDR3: CASSQGRFSYEQYF. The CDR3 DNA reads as TGCGCCAGCAGCCAAGGACGGTTCTCCTACGAGCAGTACTTC.

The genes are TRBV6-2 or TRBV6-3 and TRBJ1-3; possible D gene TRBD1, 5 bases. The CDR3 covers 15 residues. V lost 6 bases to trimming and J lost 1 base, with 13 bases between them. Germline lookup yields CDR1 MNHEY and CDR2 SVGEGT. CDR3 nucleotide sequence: TGTGCCAGCAGCGTCCAGGGCCTATCTGGAAACACCATATATTTT. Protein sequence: CASSVQGLSGNTIYF.

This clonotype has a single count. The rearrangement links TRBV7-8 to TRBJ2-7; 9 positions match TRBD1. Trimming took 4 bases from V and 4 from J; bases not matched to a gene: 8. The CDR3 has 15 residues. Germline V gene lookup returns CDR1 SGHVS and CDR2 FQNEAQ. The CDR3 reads CASSSTGTGRYEQYF. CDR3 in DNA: TGTGCCAGCAGCTCAACCGGGACAGGGAGGTACGAGCAGTACTTC.

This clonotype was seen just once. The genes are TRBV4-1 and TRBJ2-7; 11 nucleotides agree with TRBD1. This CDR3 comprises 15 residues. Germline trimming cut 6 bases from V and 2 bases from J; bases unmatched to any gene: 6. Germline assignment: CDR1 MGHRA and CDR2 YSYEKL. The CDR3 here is CASSQRTGGAYEQYF. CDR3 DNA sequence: TGCGCCAGCAGTCAAAGGACAGGGGGCGCCTACGAGCAGTACTTC.

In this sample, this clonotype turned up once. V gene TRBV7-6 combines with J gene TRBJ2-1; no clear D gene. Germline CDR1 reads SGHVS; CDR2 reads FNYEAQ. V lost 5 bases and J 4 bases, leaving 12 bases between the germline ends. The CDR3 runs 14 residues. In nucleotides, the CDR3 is TGTGCCAGCAGCACTACGTGGGGTTACAATGAGCAGTTCTTC. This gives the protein CASSTTWGYNEQFF.

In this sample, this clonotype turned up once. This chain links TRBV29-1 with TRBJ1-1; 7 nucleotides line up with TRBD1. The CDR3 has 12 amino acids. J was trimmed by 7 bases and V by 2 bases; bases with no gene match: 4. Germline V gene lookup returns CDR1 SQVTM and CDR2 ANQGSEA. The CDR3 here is CSVERDSREAFF. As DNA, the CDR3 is TGCAGCGTTGAAAGGGACAGTCGTGAAGCTTTCTTT.

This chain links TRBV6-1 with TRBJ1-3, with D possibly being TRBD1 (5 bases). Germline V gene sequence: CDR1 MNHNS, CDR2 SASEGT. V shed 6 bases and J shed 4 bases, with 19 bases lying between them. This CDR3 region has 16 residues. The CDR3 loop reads CASSLGTEGLGNTIYF. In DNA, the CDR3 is TGTGCCAGCAGCCTCGGGACGGAGGGATTGGGAAACACCATATATTTT.

In DNA, the CDR3 is TGCGCCAGCAGTCGGCTAGGCGGGGGGGCCGATGAGCAGTTCTTC. This translates into CASSRLGGGADEQFF. The chain has TRBV10-2 and TRBJ2-1; 9 nucleotides match TRBD2. This CDR3 is built from 15 residues. Germline-derived CDR1 and CDR2 are WSHSY and SAAADI. V dropped 5 bases and J dropped 8; count of bases not matched to a gene: 10.

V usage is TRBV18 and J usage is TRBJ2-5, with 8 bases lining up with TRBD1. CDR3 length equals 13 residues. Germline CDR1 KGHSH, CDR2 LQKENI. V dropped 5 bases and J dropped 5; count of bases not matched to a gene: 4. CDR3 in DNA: TGTGCCAGCTCATCTCGGACAGGGGAGACCCAGTACTTC. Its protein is CASSSRTGETQYF.

CDR3 residues: CASSQAAGASETQYF. CDR3 nucleotides: TGTGCCAGCAGCCAAGCCGCAGGGGCTTCAGAGACCCAGTACTTC. The V and J genes are TRBV4-2 and TRBJ2-5; weak D call: TRBD1 (6 bases). CDR1 is LGHNA and CDR2 is YNFKEQ in the germline V gene. The ends were cut back, 1 base at V and 4 bases at J, with 13 bases in the middle. CDR3 length equals 15 residues.

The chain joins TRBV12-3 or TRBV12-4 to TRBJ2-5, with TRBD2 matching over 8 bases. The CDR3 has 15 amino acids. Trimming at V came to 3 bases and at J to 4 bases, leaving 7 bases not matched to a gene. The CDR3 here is CASSFGGGIGETQYF. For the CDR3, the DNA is TGTGCCAGCAGTTTCGGGGGGGGGATCGGAGAGACCCAGTACTTC.

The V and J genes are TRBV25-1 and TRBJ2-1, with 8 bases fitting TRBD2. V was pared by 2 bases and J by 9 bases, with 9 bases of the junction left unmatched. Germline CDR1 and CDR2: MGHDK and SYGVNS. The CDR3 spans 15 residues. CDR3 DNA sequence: TGTGCCAGCAGTGAACGCGGGGGGAGGTGGGGTGAGCAGTTCTTC. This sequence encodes CASSERGGRWGEQFF.

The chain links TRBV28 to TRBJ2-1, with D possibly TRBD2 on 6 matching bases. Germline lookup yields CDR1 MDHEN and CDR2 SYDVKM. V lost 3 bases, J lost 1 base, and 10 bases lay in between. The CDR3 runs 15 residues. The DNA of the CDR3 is TGTGCCAGCAGTTTCTCTAGCGATTCCTACAATGAGCAGTTCTTC. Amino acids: CASSFSSDSYNEQFF. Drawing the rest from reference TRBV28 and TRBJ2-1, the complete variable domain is DVKVTQSSRYLVKRTGEKVFLECVQDMDHENMFWYRQDPGLGLRLIYFSYDVKMKEKGDIPEGYSVSREKKERFSLILESASTNQTSMYLCASSFSSDSYNEQFFGPGTRLTVL.

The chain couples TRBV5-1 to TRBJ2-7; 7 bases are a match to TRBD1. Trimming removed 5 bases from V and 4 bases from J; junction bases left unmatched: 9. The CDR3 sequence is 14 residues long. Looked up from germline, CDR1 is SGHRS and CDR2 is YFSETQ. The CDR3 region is CASSFGRGLYEQYF. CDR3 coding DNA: TGCGCCAGCAGTTTTGGTAGGGGGCTTTACGAGCAGTACTTC.

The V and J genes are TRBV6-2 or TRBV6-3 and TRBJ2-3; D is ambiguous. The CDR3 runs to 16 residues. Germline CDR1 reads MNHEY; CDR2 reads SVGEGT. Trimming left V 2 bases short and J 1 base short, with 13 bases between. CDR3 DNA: TGTGCCAGCAGTTACGACGGTGGAAAGGGCACAGATACGCAGTATTTT. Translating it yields CASSYDGGKGTDTQYF.

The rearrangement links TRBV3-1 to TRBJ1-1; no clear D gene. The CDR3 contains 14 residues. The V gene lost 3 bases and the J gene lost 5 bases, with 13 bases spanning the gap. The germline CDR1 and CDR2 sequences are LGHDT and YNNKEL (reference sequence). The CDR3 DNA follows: TGTGCCAGCAGCCACCGCAGAGGAGCAACTGAAGCTTTCTTT. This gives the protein CASSHRRGATEAFF.

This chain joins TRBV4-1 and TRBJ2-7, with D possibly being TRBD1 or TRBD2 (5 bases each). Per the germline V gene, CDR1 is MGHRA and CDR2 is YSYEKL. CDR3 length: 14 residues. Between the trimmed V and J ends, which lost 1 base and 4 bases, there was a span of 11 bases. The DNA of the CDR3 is TGCGCCAGCAGCCAAGCCGGGGCAGAATACGAGCAGTACTTC. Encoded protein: CASSQAGAEYEQYF.

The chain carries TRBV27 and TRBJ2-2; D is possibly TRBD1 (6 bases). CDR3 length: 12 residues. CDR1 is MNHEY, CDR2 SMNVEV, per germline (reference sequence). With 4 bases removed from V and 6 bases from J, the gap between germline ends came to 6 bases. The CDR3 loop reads CASSWGPGELFF. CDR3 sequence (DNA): TGTGCCAGCAGTTGGGGGCCCGGGGAGCTGTTTTTT.

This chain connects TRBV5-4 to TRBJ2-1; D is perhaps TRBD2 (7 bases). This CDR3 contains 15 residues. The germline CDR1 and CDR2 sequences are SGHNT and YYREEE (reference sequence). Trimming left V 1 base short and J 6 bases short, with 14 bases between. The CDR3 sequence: CASSLTPGEGNEQFF. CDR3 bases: TGTGCCAGCAGCTTGACCCCAGGGGAGGGCAATGAGCAGTTCTTC.

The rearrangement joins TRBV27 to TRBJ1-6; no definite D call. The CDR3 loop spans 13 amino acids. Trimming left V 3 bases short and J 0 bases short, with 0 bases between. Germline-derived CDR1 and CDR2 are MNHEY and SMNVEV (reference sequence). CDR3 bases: TGTGCCAGCAGTTTCTCCTATAATTCACCCCTCCACTTT. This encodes CASSFSYNSPLHF.

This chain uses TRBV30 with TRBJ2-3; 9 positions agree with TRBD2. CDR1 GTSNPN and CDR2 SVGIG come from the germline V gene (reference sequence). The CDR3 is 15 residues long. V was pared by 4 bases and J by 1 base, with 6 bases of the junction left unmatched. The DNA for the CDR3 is TGTGCCTGGAACCCCTTAGCGGGGGGCACAGATACGCAGTATTTT. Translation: CAWNPLAGGTDTQYF.

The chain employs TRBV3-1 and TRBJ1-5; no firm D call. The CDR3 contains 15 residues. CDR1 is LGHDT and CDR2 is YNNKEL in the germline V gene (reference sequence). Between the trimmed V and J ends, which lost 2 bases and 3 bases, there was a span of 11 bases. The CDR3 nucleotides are TGTGCCAGCAGCCAAACCCGGGAGATCAATCAGCCCCAGCATTTT. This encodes CASSQTREINQPQHF.

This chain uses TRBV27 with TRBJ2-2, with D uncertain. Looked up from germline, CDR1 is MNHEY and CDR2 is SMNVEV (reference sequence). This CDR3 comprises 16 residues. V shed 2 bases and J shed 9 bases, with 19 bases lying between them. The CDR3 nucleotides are TGTGCCAGCAGTTTACCTCCCGGGCGCACCGGCAGGGAGCTGTTTTTT. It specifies CASSLPPGRTGRELFF.

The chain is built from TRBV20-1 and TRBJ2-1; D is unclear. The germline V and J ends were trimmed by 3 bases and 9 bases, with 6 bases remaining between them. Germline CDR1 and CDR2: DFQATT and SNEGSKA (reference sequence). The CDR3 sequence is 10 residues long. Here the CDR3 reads CSARIGEQFF. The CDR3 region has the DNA TGCAGTGCTAGGATCGGTGAGCAGTTCTTC.

The CDR3 sequence: CASSIVLGNQPQHF. The DNA for the CDR3 is TGTGCCAGTAGTATAGTTTTAGGCAATCAGCCCCAGCATTTT. This chain connects TRBV19 to TRBJ1-5; D not resolved. V was clipped by 1 base and J by 2 bases, with 6 bases between them. Germline V gene lookup returns CDR1 LNHDA and CDR2 SQIVND (reference sequence). The CDR3 is 14 residues long.

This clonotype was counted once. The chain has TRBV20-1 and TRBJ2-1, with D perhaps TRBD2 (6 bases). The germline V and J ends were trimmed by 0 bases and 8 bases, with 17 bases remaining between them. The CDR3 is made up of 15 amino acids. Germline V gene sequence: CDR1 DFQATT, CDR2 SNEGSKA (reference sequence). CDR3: CSARDLGRDPHEQFF. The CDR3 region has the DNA TGCAGTGCTAGAGATCTCGGGCGGGACCCTCATGAGCAGTTCTTC.

Here the CDR3 DNA reads TGTGCCAGCAGCCCTTCGGAGGGGCACGAGCAGTACTTC. Protein: CASSPSEGHEQYF. This chain joins TRBV6-6 and TRBJ2-7; D might be TRBD2 (6 bases). Looked up from germline, CDR1 is MNHNY and CDR2 is SVGAGI (reference sequence). Between the trimmed V and J ends, which lost 6 bases and 5 bases, there was a span of 14 bases. The CDR3 loop spans 13 amino acids.